These 30 T cell receptor beta chains were all obtained from the same sample, sequenced in a study of breast tumors, draining lymph nodes, adjacent tissues. Samples came from axillary lymph nodes draining the breast cancer. TCRdb reanalysed the multiplex PCR reads using MiXCR and keeps one entry per CDR3 protein. This table holds more than 250,000 distinct CDR3 sequences, around 31% found once. Sequencing was carried out using axillary lymph node tissue. All receptors derive from a female donor with breast cancer. Some clones in this sample may be carry-over from other donors' samples.

This clonotype has at least ten counts. The chain recombines TRBV5-1 with TRBJ2-5; D possibly corresponds to TRBD2 (6 bases). Trimming left V 4 bases short and J 4 bases short, with 23 bases between. This CDR3 spans 17 amino acids. Germline CDR1 reads SGHRS; CDR2 reads YFSETQ. The CDR3 reads CASSAPPSGTGGETQYF. The CDR3 DNA reads as TGCGCCAGCAGCGCCCCTCCCTCCGGGACCGGGGGAGAGACCCAGTACTTC.

This clonotype was recorded many times. This chain links TRBV10-3 with TRBJ2-1, with D perhaps matching TRBD2 (6 bases). V was clipped by 3 bases and J by 0 bases, with 12 bases between them. Germline V gives CDR1 ENHRY, CDR2 SYGVKD. The CDR3 extends over 16 amino acids. CDR3 loop: CAISETSGSSYNEQFF. The CDR3 coding sequence is TGTGCCATCAGTGAAACGTCCGGGAGCTCCTACAATGAGCAGTTCTTC.

The table lists this clonotype with many counts. The chain joins TRBV10-3 to TRBJ2-1, with 12 bases lining up with TRBD2. The length of the CDR3 is 16 residues. Germline V gene sequence: CDR1 ENHRY, CDR2 SYGVKD. V shed 2 bases and J 5 bases; nucleotides not matched to a gene: 4. The CDR3 DNA follows: TGTGCCATCAGTGAGCGACTAGCGGGAGCGGACAATGAGCAGTTCTTC. Encoded protein: CAISERLAGADNEQFF.

This clonotype was seen repeatedly, ten times or more. V is TRBV20-1 and J is TRBJ2-5, with 10 bases that match TRBD2. V lost 3 bases to trimming and J lost 3 bases; unmatched junction nucleotides: 13. This CDR3 is built from 17 residues. CDR1 and CDR2 (germline): DFQATT, SNEGSKA (reference sequence). This CDR3 reads CSARPRILLAGEETQYF. As DNA, the CDR3 is TGCAGTGCTAGGCCCCGGATCCTTCTAGCGGGAGAAGAGACCCAGTACTTC.

This clonotype was picked up many times. The junction departs from germline at one end; a sequencing error may be responsible. This chain connects TRBV6-5 to TRBJ2-1; D remains unclear. The CDR3 is made up of 12 amino acids. The germline CDR1 and CDR2 sequences are MNHEY and SVGAGI. CDR3 nucleotide sequence: TGTGCCAGCAGATACTCTTCCAATGAGCAGTTCTTC. It codes for CASRYSSNEQFF.

This clonotype was seen ten or more times. The chain employs TRBV6-6 and TRBJ2-2, with D possibly matching TRBD2 (6 bases). CDR3 length: 15 amino acids. Germline lookup yields CDR1 MNHNY and CDR2 SVGAGI (reference sequence). V dropped 3 bases and J dropped 5 bases, with 13 bases sitting between them. CDR3 sequence reads: CASSYTGEGTGELFF. The DNA of the CDR3 is TGTGCCAGCAGTTATACGGGAGAGGGTACCGGGGAGCTGTTTTTT.

V and J are TRBV5-1 and TRBJ1-1, with D perhaps TRBD1 (6 bases). The V end lost 1 base, the J end lost 0 bases, and 10 bases lay between the germline ends. This CDR3 comprises 15 residues. Germline-derived CDR1 and CDR2 are SGHRS and YFSETQ. CDR3 nucleotide sequence: TGCGCCAGCAGCTTGACAGGGAACATGAACACTGAAGCTTTCTTT. Its protein is CASSLTGNMNTEAFF.

V gene TRBV7-9 combines with J gene TRBJ2-3; 11 nucleotides match TRBD2. The CDR3 has 20 residues. Germline trimming cut 11 bases from V and 4 bases from J; bases unmatched to any gene: 26. In germline, CDR1 is SEHNR, CDR2 FQNEAQ (reference sequence). This CDR3 reads CAWSVHRGIRTSGFADTQYF. CDR3 sequence (DNA): TGTGCCTGGAGTGTACACCGCGGCATTCGGACTAGCGGGTTTGCAGATACGCAGTATTTT.

The J gene is TRBJ2-7, the V gene TRBV6-5, with D possibly TRBD2 on 7 matching bases. Germline CDR1 MNHEY, CDR2 SVGAGI. The CDR3 loop spans 12 amino acids. V lost 5 bases to trimming and J lost 5 bases, with 10 bases between them. CDR3 DNA: TGTGCCAGCAGTCCGGGGGGCCACGAGCAGTACTTC. Translated: CASSPGGHEQYF.

This clonotype was seen at least ten times. The chain is built from TRBV20-1 and TRBJ2-1, with D possibly being TRBD2 (5 bases). Deletions cut 5 bases from V and 0 bases from J, with 8 bases between. The germline V gene encodes CDR1 DFQATT and CDR2 SNEGSKA (reference sequence). This CDR3 has 13 residues. CDR3 nucleotides: TGCAGTGCTCCAGCGGTCTCCTACAATGAGCAGTTCTTC. Amino acid sequence: CSAPAVSYNEQFF.

Note on this clonotype: A much larger clone differs by one base, so this may be a read error. This chain connects TRBV7-2 to TRBJ1-1; tentative D call: TRBD1 (5 bases). The germline V gene has CDR1 SGHTA and CDR2 FQGNSA. Between the trimmed V and J ends, which lost 2 bases and 10 bases, there was a span of 14 bases. The CDR3 length is 13 residues. In DNA form, the CDR3 reads TGTGCCAGCAGCTTACCGGCAGGGACGGGAGCTTTCTTT. This encodes CASSLPAGTGAFF.

The chain carries TRBV10-3 and TRBJ1-1; TRBD1 matches 9 bases. CDR1 and CDR2 (germline): ENHRY, SYGVKD. This CDR3 has 13 amino acids. V shed 9 bases and J 5 bases; nucleotides not matched to a gene: 7. The DNA for the CDR3 is TGTGCCATACAGGGGGCGGGAAGTACTGAAGCTTTCTTT. It encodes CAIQGAGSTEAFF.

This clonotype was picked up a small number of times. The chain employs TRBV27 and TRBJ2-2; D gene ambiguous. Trimming removed 7 bases from V and 0 bases from J, with 12 bases in between. Germline CDR1 MNHEY, CDR2 SMNVEV (reference sequence). This CDR3 region has 15 residues. CDR3 in DNA: TGTGCCAGCATGGGATTCTACGCGAACACCGGGGAGCTGTTTTTT. Amino acid sequence: CASMGFYANTGELFF.

This sequence joins TRBV10-3 and TRBJ1-5, with 7 bases aligning to TRBD1. From germline, CDR1 is ENHRY and CDR2 SYGVKD. The CDR3 spans 13 residues. CDR3 loop: CARDGTVNQPQHF. The CDR3 DNA sequence: TGTGCTAGAGATGGGACAGTCAATCAGCCCCAGCATTTT.

A note on this clonotype: This may be a read error: a much more frequent sequence differs by one nucleotide. The chain uses TRBV11-3 and TRBJ2-7; tentatively, D is TRBD1 (6 bases). Germline V lookup: CDR1 SGHNT, CDR2 YENEEA. This CDR3 spans 17 amino acids. The CDR3 DNA reads TGTGCCAGCAGCTTAATCCTAGCCCAATGGGGGCCCTACGAGCAGTGCTTC. Protein product: CASSLILAQWGPYEQCF.

As concerns this clonotype: This is likely a read error, given that the CDR3 carries no conserved phenylalanine or tryptophan at its end. J is TRBJ1-5 and V is TRBV15, with unresolved D. Looked up from germline, CDR1 is LNHNV and CDR2 is YYDKDF (reference sequence). The CDR3 has 18 residues. CDR3 sequence reads: CATSRDISGGQSSQPQHL. The CDR3 DNA is TGTGCCACCAGCAGAGATATAAGTGGAGGGCAAAGCAGTCAGCCCCAGCATTTA.

Details on this clonotype: An end of the junction differs from the germline gene, which may be a read error. This rearrangement joins TRBV5-4 to TRBJ2-7; a weak D match, TRBD2 (5 bases). This CDR3 has 14 residues. Germline CDR1 SGHNT, CDR2 YYREEE (reference sequence). CDR3 loop: CAGSLEVGSYEQYF. In nucleotides, the CDR3 is TGTGCCGGCAGCTTGGAGGTAGGGTCGTACGAGCAGTACTTC.

A note on this clonotype: Since a much larger clone is just one base distant, this may be a read error. V is TRBV5-4 and J is TRBJ2-2; no firm D call. Germline V gene sequence: CDR1 SGHNT, CDR2 YYREEE (reference sequence). The CDR3 runs 15 residues. Trimming removed 4 bases at V and 3 bases at J, with 13 bases between. The CDR3 nucleotides read TGTGCCAGCAGCGCCGGACGATGGGACACCGGGGAGCTGTTTTTT. It translates to CASSAGRWDTGELFF.

This clonotype was counted many times. The rearrangement links TRBV20-1 to TRBJ2-5; 8 bases line up with TRBD1. Germline V gives CDR1 DFQATT, CDR2 SNEGSKA (reference sequence). The CDR3 runs 13 residues. After removal of 2 bases from V and 5 bases from J, the junction contained 4 bases not matched to a gene. CDR3 amino acids: CSARQGARETQYF. CDR3 sequence (DNA): TGCAGTGCTAGACAGGGGGCGCGGGAGACCCAGTACTTC.

This clonotype was observed a handful of times. V usage is TRBV5-4 and J usage is TRBJ2-7, with D possibly matching TRBD2 (5 bases). Germline-derived CDR1 and CDR2 are SGHNT and YYREEE (reference sequence). CDR3 length: 13 amino acids. V lost 0 bases and J lost 6, with 10 bases in between. The CDR3 loop is CASSLGTWSEQYF. In nucleotides, the CDR3 is TGTGCCAGCAGCTTGGGGACTTGGAGCGAGCAGTACTTC. The full variable domain, completed using reference TRBV5-4 and TRBJ2-7, is ETGVTQSPTHLIKTRGQQVTLRCSSQSGHNTVSWYQQALGQGPQFIFQYYREEENGRGNFPPRFSGLQFPNYSSELNVNALELDDSALYLCASSLGTWSEQYFGPGTRLTVT.

This clonotype was seen many times. V gene TRBV5-1 combines with J gene TRBJ2-1; TRBD1 matches 7 bases. Per the germline V gene, CDR1 is SGHRS and CDR2 is YFSETQ. The CDR3 consists of 12 residues. Germline trimming cut 5 bases from V and 6 bases from J; bases unmatched to any gene: 2. The CDR3 here is CASRTGVNEQFF. CDR3 nucleotide sequence: TGCGCCAGCAGAACAGGGGTCAATGAGCAGTTCTTC.

This clonotype was counted many times. The chain uses TRBV6-1 and TRBJ2-1; D not certain. CDR3 size: 13 residues. Per germline, CDR1 MNHNS and CDR2 SASEGT. With 5 bases removed from V and 9 bases from J, the gap between germline ends came to 14 bases. DNA of the CDR3: TGTGCCAGCAGTCCGGTGGCAGTAGGTGAGCAGTTCTTC. Its protein product is CASSPVAVGEQFF.

This clonotype showed up many times. The chain is built from TRBV7-9 and TRBJ1-2, with 10 bases identical to TRBD1. Germline V gene data show CDR1 as SEHNR and CDR2 as FQNEAQ (reference sequence). V trimming: 2 bases; J trimming: 6 bases; junction bases outside the gene matches: 3. CDR3 length equals 14 residues. DNA of the CDR3: TGTGCCAGCAGCTTACCCGGGACAGGGGATGGCTACACCTTC. Its protein product is CASSLPGTGDGYTF.

Worth noting for this clonotype: This may be a read error, as it is one base from a much larger clone. The J gene is TRBJ1-2, the V gene TRBV6-2 or TRBV6-3; D is uncertain. CDR3 length: 12 amino acids. Germline V gene sequence: CDR1 MNHEY, CDR2 SVGEGT. The germline V and J ends were trimmed by 2 bases and 10 bases, with 11 bases remaining between them. Here the CDR3 DNA reads TGTGCCAGCAGTTACCCCTTTGGTGACTACACCTTC. Its protein is CASSYPFGDYTF.

A word on this clonotype: A much larger clone differs by one base, so this may be a read error. The missing conserved phenylalanine or tryptophan at the end of this CDR3 makes a read error likely. The DNA for the CDR3 is TGTGCCAGCATCCCGGGGCAGGGCTACACCCTC. It is translated as CASIPGQGYTL. The J gene is TRBJ1-2, the V gene TRBV12-3 or TRBV12-4, with D possibly being TRBD1 (5 bases). The CDR3 runs to 11 residues. V was cut by 7 bases and J by 8 bases, with 11 bases left in between.

There are many counts of this clonotype. The gene calls are TRBV19 and TRBJ2-3, with D perhaps TRBD1 or TRBD2 (6 bases each). The CDR3 runs 14 residues. Trimming removed 3 bases at V and 2 bases at J, with 9 bases between. Germline-derived CDR1 and CDR2 are LNHDA and SQIVND (reference sequence). In DNA, the CDR3 is TGTGCCAGTAGTATCGGGGGCGTCACAGATACGCAGTATTTT. Translated, it gives CASSIGGVTDTQYF.

This clonotype came up many times. The V gene is TRBV7-2, the J gene TRBJ2-7, with D maybe TRBD2 (5 bases). This CDR3 is 13 amino acids long. V was clipped by 1 base and J by 7 bases, with 11 bases between them. Germline V gene data show CDR1 as SGHTA and CDR2 as FQGNSA. CDR3: CASSLVRESEQYF. CDR3 coding DNA: TGTGCCAGCAGCTTAGTAAGGGAGTCTGAGCAGTACTTC.

Regarding this clonotype: A read error may explain this, as a much larger clone is one base away. The chain recombines TRBV20-1 with TRBJ2-1; D uncertain. The germline V and J ends were trimmed by 3 bases and 3 bases, with 12 bases remaining between them. In germline, CDR1 is DFQATT, CDR2 SNEGSKA (reference sequence). The CDR3 covers 14 residues. For the CDR3, the DNA is TGCAGTGCTAGCCGAATTGTCTTCTACAATGAGCAGTTCTTC. Protein: CSASRIVFYNEQFF.

The rearrangement uses TRBV4-3 and TRBJ2-4, with a possible D match to TRBD1 (6 bases). The CDR3 totals 14 residues. Between the trimmed V and J ends, which lost 5 bases and 0 bases, there was a span of 8 bases. Germline CDR1 reads LGHNA; CDR2 reads YSLEER. CDR3 protein: CASSSGEAKNIQYF. The CDR3 DNA sequence: TGCGCCAGCAGCTCAGGGGAAGCCAAAAACATTCAGTACTTC.

This sequence joins TRBV28 and TRBJ2-7; maybe TRBD2 (5 bases). Germline lookup yields CDR1 MDHEN and CDR2 SYDVKM. The germline V and J ends were trimmed by 3 bases and 4 bases, with 10 bases remaining between them. There are 13 residues in the CDR3. The CDR3 DNA reads TGTGCCAGCAGTTTTAGTAGGGAGTACGAGCAGTACTTC. Translating it yields CASSFSREYEQYF.